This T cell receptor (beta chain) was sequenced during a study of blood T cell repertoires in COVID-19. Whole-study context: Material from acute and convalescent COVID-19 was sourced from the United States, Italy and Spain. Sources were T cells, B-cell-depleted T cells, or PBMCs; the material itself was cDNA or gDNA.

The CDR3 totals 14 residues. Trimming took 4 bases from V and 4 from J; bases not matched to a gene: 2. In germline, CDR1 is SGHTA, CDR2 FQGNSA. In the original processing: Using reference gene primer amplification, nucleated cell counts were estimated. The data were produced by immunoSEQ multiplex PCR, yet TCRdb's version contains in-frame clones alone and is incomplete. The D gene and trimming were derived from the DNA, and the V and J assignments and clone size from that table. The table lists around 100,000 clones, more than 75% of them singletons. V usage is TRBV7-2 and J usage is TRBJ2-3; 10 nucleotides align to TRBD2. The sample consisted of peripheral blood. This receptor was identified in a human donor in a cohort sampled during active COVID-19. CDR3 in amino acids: CASSSSGRADTQYF. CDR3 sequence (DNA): TGTGCCAGCAGCTCAAGCGGGAGGGCAGATACGCAGTATTTT.